This TCR beta chain is from a study of shared clonotypes between healthy human individuals. The V segment lost 3 bases and the J segment 3 bases; nucleotides outside the gene matches: 15. This CDR3 has 19 residues. Germline CDR1 is LNHDA and CDR2 is SQIVND (reference sequence). To note about this clone: Its antigen remains unidentified.

General observations from the study: An anticipated effect of sequencing depth on clonotype sharing among donors was recognized.

Donors included only healthy HIV-negative adults lacking recent acute infections or vaccinations. The donors were all Caucasian adults (living in Nashville, Tennessee). As originally analysed: Filtering differed for immunoSEQ, which gave only junction sequences without quality scores. Here immunoSEQ multiplex PCR was the method, and the copy in TCRdb shows in-frame clones only, minus some. V and J calls and clone size are those listed in that table; D and trimming were worked out from the DNA. The repertoire holds under 600,000 clones, roughly four fifths seen once, with around 12% in the top ten. V and J are TRBV19 and TRBJ2-1; 9 nucleotides match TRBD2. The sequence was collected from a woman aged 40 to 50 in good health. Some clones in this sample may be carry-over from other donors' samples. The sequencing sample was made of PBMCs. The CDR3, as DNA: TGTGCCAGTAGTATGGGCTGGGTGTTAGCGGGAGAATTCTACAATGAGCAGTTCTTC. As protein: CASSMGWVLAGEFYNEQFF.